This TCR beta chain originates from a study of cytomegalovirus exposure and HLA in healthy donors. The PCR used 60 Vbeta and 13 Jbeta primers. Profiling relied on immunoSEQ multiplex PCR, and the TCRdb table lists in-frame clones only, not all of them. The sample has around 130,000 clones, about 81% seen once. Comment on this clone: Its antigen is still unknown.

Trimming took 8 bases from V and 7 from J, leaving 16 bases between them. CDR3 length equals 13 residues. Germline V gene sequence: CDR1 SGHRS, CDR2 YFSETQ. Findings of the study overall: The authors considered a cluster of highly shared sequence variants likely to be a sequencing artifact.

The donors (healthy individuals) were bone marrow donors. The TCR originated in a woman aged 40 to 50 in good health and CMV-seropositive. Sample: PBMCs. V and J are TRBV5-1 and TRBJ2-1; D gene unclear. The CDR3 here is CASEVIGVNEQFF. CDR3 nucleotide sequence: TGCGCCAGTGAGGTAATCGGAGTAAATGAGCAGTTCTTC.